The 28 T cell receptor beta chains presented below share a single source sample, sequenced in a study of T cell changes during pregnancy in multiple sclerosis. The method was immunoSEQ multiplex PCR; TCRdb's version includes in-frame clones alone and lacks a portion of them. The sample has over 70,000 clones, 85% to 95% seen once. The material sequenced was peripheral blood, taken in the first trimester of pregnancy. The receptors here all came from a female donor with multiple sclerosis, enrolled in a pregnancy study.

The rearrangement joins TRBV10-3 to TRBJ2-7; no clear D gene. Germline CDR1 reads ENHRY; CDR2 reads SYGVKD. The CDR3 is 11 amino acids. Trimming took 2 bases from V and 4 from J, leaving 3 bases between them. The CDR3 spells CAISETYEQYF. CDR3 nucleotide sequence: TGTGCCATCAGTGAGACTTACGAGCAGTACTTC.

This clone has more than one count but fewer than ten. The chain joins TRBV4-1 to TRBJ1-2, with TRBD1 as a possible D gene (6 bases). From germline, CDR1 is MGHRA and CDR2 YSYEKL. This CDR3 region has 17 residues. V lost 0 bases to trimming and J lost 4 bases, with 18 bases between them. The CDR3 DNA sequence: TGCGCCAGCAGCCAAGACCGGGAGGGGGATTGGATCTATGGCTACACCTTC. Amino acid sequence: CASSQDREGDWIYGYTF.

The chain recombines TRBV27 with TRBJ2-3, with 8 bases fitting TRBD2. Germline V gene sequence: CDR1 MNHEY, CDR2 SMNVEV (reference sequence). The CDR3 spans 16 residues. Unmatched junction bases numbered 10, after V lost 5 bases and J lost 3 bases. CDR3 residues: CASSPTREGGTDTQYF. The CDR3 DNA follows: TGTGCCAGCAGTCCGACCCGGGAGGGGGGTACAGATACGCAGTATTTT.

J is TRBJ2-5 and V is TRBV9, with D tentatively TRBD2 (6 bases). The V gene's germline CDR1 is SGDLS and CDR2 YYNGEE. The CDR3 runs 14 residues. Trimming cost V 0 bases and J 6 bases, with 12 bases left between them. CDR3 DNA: TGTGCCAGCAGCGTAGAGGAGGGACGTAAGACCCAGTACTTC. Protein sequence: CASSVEEGRKTQYF.

The CDR3 sequence is CAWTSGGQTQYF. The CDR3 nucleotides are TGTGCCTGGACTAGCGGGGGACAGACCCAGTACTTC. The V call is TRBV30, the J call TRBJ2-5; 10 nucleotides match TRBD2. Germline V gives CDR1 GTSNPN, CDR2 SVGIG (reference sequence). V lost 4 bases to trimming and J lost 6 bases; unmatched junction nucleotides: 2. CDR3 length: 12 amino acids.

This CDR3 reads CASSRDYYEQYF. In nucleotides, the CDR3 is TGTGCCAGCAGCCGGGACTATTACGAGCAGTACTTC. The rearrangement joins TRBV7-2 to TRBJ2-7; 7 bases map to TRBD2. Germline loops: CDR1 SGHTA, CDR2 FQGNSA. CDR3 length: 12 amino acids. Trimming at V came to 5 bases and at J to 4 bases, leaving 2 bases not matched to a gene. The variable domain in full, completed from reference TRBV7-2 and TRBJ2-7, reads GAGVSQSPSNKVTEKGKDVELRCDPISGHTALYWYRQSLGQGLEFLIYFQGNSAPDKSGLPSDRFSAERTGGSVSTLTIQRTQQEDSAVYLCASSRDYYEQYFGPGTRLTVT.

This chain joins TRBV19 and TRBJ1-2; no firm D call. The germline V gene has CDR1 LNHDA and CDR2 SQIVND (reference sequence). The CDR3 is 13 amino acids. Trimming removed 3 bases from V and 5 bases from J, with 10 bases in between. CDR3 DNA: TGTGCCAGTAGTATCAAAGCGGAGTATGGCTACACCTTC. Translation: CASSIKAEYGYTF.

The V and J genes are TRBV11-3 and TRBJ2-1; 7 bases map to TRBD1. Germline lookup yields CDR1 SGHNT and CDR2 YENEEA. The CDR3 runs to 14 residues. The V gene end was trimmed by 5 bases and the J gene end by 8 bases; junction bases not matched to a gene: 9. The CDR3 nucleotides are TGTGCCAGCAGCGTTTACAGGGGTGACGATGAGCAGTTCTTC. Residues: CASSVYRGDDEQFF.

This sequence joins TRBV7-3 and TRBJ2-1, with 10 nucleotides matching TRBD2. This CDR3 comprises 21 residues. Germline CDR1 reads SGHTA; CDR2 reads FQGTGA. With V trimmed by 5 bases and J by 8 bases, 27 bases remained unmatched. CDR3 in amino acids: CASSLSFNGLASGGDFDEQFF. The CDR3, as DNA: TGTGCCAGCAGCCTGTCGTTTAATGGACTAGCAAGCGGGGGGGACTTTGATGAGCAGTTCTTC.

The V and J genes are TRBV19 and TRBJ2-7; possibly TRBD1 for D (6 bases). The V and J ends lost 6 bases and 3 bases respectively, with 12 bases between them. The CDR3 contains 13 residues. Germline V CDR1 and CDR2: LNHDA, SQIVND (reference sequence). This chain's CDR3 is CASSPGQHYEQYF. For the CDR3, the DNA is TGTGCCAGTAGCCCGGGACAACACTACGAGCAGTACTTC.

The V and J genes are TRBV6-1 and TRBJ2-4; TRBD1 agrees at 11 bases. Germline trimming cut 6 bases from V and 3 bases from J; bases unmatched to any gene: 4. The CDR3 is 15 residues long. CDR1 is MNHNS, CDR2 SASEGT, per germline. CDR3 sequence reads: CASRGQGDDKNIQYF. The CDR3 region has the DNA TGTGCCAGCAGGGGACAGGGGGATGACAAAAACATTCAGTACTTC.

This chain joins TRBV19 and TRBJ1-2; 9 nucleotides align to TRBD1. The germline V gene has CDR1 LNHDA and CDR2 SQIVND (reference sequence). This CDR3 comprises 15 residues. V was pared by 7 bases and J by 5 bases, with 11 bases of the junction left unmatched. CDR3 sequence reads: CASTGVGQGRYGYTF. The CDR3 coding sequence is TGTGCCAGTACAGGCGTGGGACAGGGTCGTTATGGCTACACCTTC.

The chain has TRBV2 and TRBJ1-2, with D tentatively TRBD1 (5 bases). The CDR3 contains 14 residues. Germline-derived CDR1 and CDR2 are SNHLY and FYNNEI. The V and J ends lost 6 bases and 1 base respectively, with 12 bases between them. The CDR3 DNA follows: TGTGCCAGCAGGAGGACACCGAATAACTATGGCTACACCTTC. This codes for CASRRTPNNYGYTF.

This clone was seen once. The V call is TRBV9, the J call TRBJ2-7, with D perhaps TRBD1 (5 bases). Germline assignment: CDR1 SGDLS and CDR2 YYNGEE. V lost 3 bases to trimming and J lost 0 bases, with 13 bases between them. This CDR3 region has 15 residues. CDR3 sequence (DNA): TGTGCCAGCAGCGAAGGGGCAGATCACTCCTACGAGCAGTACTTC. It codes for CASSEGADHSYEQYF.

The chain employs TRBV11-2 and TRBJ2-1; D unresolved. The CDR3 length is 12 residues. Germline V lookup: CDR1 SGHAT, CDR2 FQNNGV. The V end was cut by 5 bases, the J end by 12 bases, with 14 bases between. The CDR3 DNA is TGTGCCAGCAGCGTATCTCAGTCGGGGCAGTTCTTC. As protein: CASSVSQSGQFF.

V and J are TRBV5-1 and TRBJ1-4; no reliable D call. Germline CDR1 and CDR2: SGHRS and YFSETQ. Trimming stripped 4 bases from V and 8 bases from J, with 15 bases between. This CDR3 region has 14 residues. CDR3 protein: CASSPRRDGEKLFF. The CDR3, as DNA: TGCGCCAGCAGCCCGCGGAGGGATGGGGAAAAACTGTTTTTT.

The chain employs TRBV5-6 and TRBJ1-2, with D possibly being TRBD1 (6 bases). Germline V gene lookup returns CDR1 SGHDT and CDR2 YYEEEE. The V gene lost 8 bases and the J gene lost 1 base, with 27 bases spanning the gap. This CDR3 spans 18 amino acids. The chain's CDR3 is CARIAIGDTGYRNYGYTF. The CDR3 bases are TGTGCCAGAATCGCAATAGGGGACACAGGGTACCGTAACTATGGCTACACCTTC. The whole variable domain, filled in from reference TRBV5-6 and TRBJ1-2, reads DAGVTQSPTHLIKTRGQQVTLRCSPKSGHDTVSWYQQALGQGPQFIFQYYEEEERQRGNFPDRFSGHQFPNYSSELNVNALLLGDSALYLCARIAIGDTGYRNYGYTFGSGTRLTVV.

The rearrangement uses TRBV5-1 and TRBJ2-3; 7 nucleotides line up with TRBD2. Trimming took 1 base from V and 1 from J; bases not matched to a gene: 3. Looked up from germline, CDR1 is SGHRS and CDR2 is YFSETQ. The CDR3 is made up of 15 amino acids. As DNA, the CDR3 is TGCGCCAGCAGCTTGAGCCGGGGGGGCACAGATACGCAGTATTTT. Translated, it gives CASSLSRGGTDTQYF.

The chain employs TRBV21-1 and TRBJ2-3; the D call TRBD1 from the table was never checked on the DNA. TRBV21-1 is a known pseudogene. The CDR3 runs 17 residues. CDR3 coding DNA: TGTGCCAGCAGCAGAAGAGACAAAACATCTAGCACAGATACGCAGTATTTT. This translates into CASSRRDKTSSTDTQYF.

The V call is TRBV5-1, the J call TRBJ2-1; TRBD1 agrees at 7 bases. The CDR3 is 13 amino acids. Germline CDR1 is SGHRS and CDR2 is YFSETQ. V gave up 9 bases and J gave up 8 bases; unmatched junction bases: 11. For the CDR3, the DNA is TGCGCCACCCAGACAGGGCCCAGGGATGAGCAGTTCTTC. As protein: CATQTGPRDEQFF.

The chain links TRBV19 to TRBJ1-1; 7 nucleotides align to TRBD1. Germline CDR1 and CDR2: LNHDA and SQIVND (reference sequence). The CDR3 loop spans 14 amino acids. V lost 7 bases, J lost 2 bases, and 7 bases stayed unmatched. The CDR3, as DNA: TGTGCCAGTACGTTCGACAGGGCTAACACTGAAGCTTTCTTT. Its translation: CASTFDRANTEAFF.

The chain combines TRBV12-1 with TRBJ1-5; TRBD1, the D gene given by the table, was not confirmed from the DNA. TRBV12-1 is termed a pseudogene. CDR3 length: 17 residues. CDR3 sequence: CASSFDRGRLANQPQHF. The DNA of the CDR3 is TGTGCCAGCAGCTTTGACAGGGGAAGATTGGCAAATCAGCCCCAGCATTTT.

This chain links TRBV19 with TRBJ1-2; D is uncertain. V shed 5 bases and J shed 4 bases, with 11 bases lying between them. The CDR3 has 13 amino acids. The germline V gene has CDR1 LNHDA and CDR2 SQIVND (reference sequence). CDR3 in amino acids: CASSYTSGYGYTF. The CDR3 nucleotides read TGTGCCAGTAGTTATACCTCCGGCTATGGCTACACCTTC.

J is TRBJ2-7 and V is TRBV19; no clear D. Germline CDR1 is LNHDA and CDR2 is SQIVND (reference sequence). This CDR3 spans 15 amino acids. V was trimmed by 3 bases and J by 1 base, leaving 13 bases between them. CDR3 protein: CASSIAAAFSYEQYF. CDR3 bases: TGTGCCAGTAGTATCGCGGCAGCCTTTTCCTACGAGCAGTACTTC.

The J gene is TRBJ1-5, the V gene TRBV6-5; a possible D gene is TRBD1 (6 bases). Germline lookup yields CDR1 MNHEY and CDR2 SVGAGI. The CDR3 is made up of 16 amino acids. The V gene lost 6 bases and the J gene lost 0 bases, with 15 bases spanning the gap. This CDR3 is CASSYLGQSSNQPQHF. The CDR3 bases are TGTGCCAGCAGCTACCTAGGACAGAGTAGCAATCAGCCCCAGCATTTT.

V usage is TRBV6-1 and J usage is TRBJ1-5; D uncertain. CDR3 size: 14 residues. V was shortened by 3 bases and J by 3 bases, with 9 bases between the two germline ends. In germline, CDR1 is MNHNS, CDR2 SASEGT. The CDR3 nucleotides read TGTGCCAGCAGTGACGCGCATCACAATCAGCCCCAGCATTTT. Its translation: CASSDAHHNQPQHF.

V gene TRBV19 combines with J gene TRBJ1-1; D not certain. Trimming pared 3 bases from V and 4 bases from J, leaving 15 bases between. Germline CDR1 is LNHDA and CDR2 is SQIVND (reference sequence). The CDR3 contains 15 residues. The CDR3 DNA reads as TGTGCCAGTAGTATTTTTGTTGGAGATTCCACTGAAGCTTTCTTT. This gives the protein CASSIFVGDSTEAFF.

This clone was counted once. The CDR3 protein is CASTPNGQGATNEKLFF. The CDR3 bases are TGTGCCAGTACCCCAAACGGACAGGGTGCCACTAATGAAAAACTGTTTTTT. The chain links TRBV19 to TRBJ1-4, with 8 bases aligning to TRBD1. The J segment lost 2 bases and the V segment lost 7 bases, leaving 12 bases of the junction unmatched. The CDR3 has 17 amino acids. Germline V gene data show CDR1 as LNHDA and CDR2 as SQIVND (reference sequence).